The 4 T cell receptor beta chains given below trace back to one sample, sequenced in a study of early T cells in non-severe SARS-CoV-2 infection. TCRdb itself ran the 5' RACE reads through MiXCR, one entry per CDR3 protein. In the table there are about 60,000 distinct CDR3 sequences, roughly 12% of which are singletons. Material for sequencing was whole blood. Receptors originate from an adult who was a healthcare worker with PCR-confirmed SARS-CoV-2 infection or an uninfected control (not recorded which).

The J gene is TRBJ1-1, the V gene TRBV10-2; TRBD1 is a possible D gene (5 bases). The CDR3 runs to 13 residues. Trimming left V 6 bases short and J 0 bases short, with 8 bases between. CDR1 WSHSY and CDR2 SAAADI come from the germline V gene. Here the CDR3 DNA reads TGCGCCAGCAGGTGGACACTGAACACTGAAGCTTTCTTT. Translating it yields CASRWTLNTEAFF.

The chain is built from TRBV27 and TRBJ1-6; a weak D match, TRBD1 (6 bases). CDR3 length equals 15 residues. Trimming removed 5 bases at V and 7 bases at J, with 15 bases between. CDR1 is MNHEY and CDR2 is SMNVEV in the germline V gene (reference sequence). The CDR3 region has the DNA TGTGCCAGCAGTCCCAGGGGAATTAGGAATTCACCCCTCCACTTT. Encoded protein: CASSPRGIRNSPLHF.

About this clonotype: The junction shows a germline mismatch at one end, possibly a read error. The rearrangement joins TRBV20-1 to TRBJ2-4; D call uncertain. Germline V CDR1 and CDR2: DFQATT, SNEGSKA (reference sequence). The CDR3 is 11 residues long. The CDR3: CSAPLGGIKYF. The DNA of the CDR3 is TGCAGTGCACCCCTGGGCGGCATTAAGTACTTC.

A few counts support this clonotype. J is TRBJ1-1 and V is TRBV11-2; tentatively, D is TRBD1 (6 bases). Trimming shortened V by 5 bases and J by 1 base, and 8 bases separated the two germline ends. The CDR3 consists of 13 residues. CDR1 is SGHAT and CDR2 is FQNNGV in the germline V gene. The CDR3 reads CASSVQGNTEAFF. The CDR3 DNA reads TGTGCCAGCAGCGTACAGGGGAACACTGAAGCTTTCTTT.